This T cell receptor beta chain was obtained from a study of blood T cell repertoires in COVID-19. Overall study: From the United States, Italy and Spain came samples of acute and convalescent COVID-19.

Across 20 to 25 US areas, participants ranged in age from about 18 to 100 years. Either two negative PCRs, clearance, or symptom resolution qualified Cohort 3 donors as recovered. The table came from immunoSEQ multiplex PCR; TCRdb's copy has only in-frame clones and leaves some out. The sample includes 300,000 to 450,000 clones, 87% of them seen just once. The CDR3 totals 15 residues. CDR1 MNHNS and CDR2 SASEGT come from the germline V gene. Trimming took off 0 bases at V and 7 bases at J, with 16 bases between the two ends. Material for sequencing was PBMCs or T cells enriched from blood (not recorded which). This TCR was sampled from a young man who had recovered from COVID-19. The rearrangement links TRBV6-1 to TRBJ2-7; a weak D match, TRBD2 (5 bases). The CDR3 nucleotides are TGTGCCAGCAGTGAAGCGACTACACAAATCGGGGAGCAGTACTTC. Amino acids: CASSEATTQIGEQYF.